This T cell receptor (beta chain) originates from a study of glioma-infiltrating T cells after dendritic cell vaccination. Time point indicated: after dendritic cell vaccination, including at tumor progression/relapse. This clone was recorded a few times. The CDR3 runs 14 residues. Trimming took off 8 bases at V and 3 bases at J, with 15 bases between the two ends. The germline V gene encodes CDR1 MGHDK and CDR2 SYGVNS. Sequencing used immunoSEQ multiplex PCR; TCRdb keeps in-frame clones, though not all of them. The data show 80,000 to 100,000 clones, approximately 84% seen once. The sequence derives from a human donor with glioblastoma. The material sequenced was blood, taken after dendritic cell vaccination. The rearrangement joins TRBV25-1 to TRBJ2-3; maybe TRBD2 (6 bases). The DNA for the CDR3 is TGTGCCAGCCGGCAGGGACTGCCTACAGATACGCAGTATTTT. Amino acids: CASRQGLPTDTQYF. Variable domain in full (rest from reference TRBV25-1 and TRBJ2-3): EADIYQTPRYLVIGTGKKITLECSQTMGHDKMYWYQQDPGMELHLIHYSYGVNSTEKGDLSSESTVSRIRTEHFPLTLESARPSHTSQYLCASRQGLPTDTQYFGPGTRLTVL.